Sequencing of this T cell receptor beta chain was carried out in a study of neurological immune-mediated disorders (dated by TCRdb to between 2018 and 2021). About the study as a whole: Among the roughly 35 multiple sclerosis patients, approximately 30 had relapsing-remitting MS and 3 had secondary progressive MS. Using UMI-based sequencing, the study compared peripheral blood TCR-beta repertoires from patients with HTLV-I-associated myelopathy (HAM/TSP), patients with multiple sclerosis, and healthy controls. Longitudinal samples, technical triplicates and paired sorted CD4+ and CD8+ T-cell subsets, alongside PBMC samples, were included among the 106 TCR-beta libraries. The cohort comprised roughly 65 subjects: some 14 HAM/TSP patients, 35 or so multiple sclerosis patients and about 20 healthy controls.

cDNA was synthesized by template-switch 5'RACE using a primer carrying a 10-nucleotide random unique molecular identifier by which each TCR transcript was tagged. Each sequencing run produced over 160 million TCR-beta sequences covering 15-18 subjects. The RNeasy kit was used for extraction of total RNA. The KAPA Real-time Library Amplification kit was used to amplify TCR-beta VDJ regions with primers targeting the TCR constant region and the 5'RACE anchor. Sample indexes and Illumina adaptors were added in a first PCR, and a second PCR then increased library yield. After Ampure bead purification, the TCR product of roughly 650 bp was size-selected on a 2% E-gel SizeSelection system. Library quality was checked on a Bioanalyzer, concentration was measured with Qubit, and libraries were quantified with the Kapa Library Quantification kit before pooling. An Illumina HiSeq 2500 was used to sequence the libraries paired-end at 2 x 150 bp. To increase sequence diversity, about 23-30% phiX was spiked into each library pool. The paper's processing steps were these. Quality-filtered reads were processed with the UMI-based MiGEC pipeline, which removed over 80% of raw TCR sequences during error correction. VDJ genes were aligned to IMGT germline references, and each clonotype was defined by a unique CDR3 amino acid sequence together with V-J genes. Clonal expansion, Shannon diversity, and CDR3 relatedness (CalcPairwiseDistances, ClusterSamples) were evaluated with VDJtools, and phylogenetic trees were built with CLCbio workbench. Using coefficient-of-variation modelling across technical triplicates, the study counted a clone as expanded if it had at least 8 unique UMIs. The public reads were reanalyzed by TCRdb: fastp trimming at Q25, MiXCR alignment, in-frame beta chains only. Duplicate CDR3 protein sequences are folded into a single record with the most common DNA and genes. The V and J calls and clone size come from TCRdb's table, not from the authors' own analysis. This sample comprises tens of thousands of distinct CDR3 sequences, roughly 3.2% of them detected only once. The ten largest clones take up roughly 3.7% of the sample.

Summary of the overall study and its limitations: No identical CDR3 amino acid sequences were found to be shared among expanded clones across subjects, suggesting that TCR-beta repertoires were private in all groups. No clinical or MRI features were associated with the MS cluster, and the authors said that larger cohorts are needed. In a phylogenetic analysis, the repertoires of 18 out of 34 MS patients fell into a single cluster of related CDR3 sequences, pointing to a possible signature at the repertoire level. TCR clonal expansion was highest in HAM/TSP patients and lowest in MS patients, with MS patients falling below even healthy controls.

Unsorted PBMC libraries were generated from 2 million PBMCs stored in RNAlater at -80 °C until RNA extraction. Multiple sclerosis patients were enrolled in a US clinical protocol evaluating disease progression by magnetic resonance imaging. Peripheral blood underwent Ficoll-Hypaque density gradient centrifugation to isolate PBMCs, which were then cryopreserved in liquid nitrogen. CDR1 and CDR2 were assigned from the germline V gene as SGHVS and FQNEAQ. The CDR3 has 16 amino acids, counting the end cysteine and phenylalanine. The retained sequence is limited to the CDR3, 48 bases, with the frame set at the first base. V was cut back by 5 bases and J by 4 bases, leaving a gap of 20 bases between them. In its sample, this clonotype was seen many times. Its antigen is still unknown. No quality values exist for individual bases; no much larger clone is one base distant.

The V gene is TRBV7-8 and the J gene is TRBJ2-5; no D segment can be confidently identified. Material for sequencing was PBMCs. The TCR sequence derives from a middle-aged man with multiple sclerosis. The CDR3 region reads CASSPMAAPRTETQYF. The DNA sequence follows: TGTGCCAGCAGCCCAATGGCAGCCCCCCGCACAGAGACCCAGTACTTC.